These T cell receptor beta chains were read from a single sample in a study of blood T cell repertoires in COVID-19. Here immunoSEQ multiplex PCR was the method, and the copy in TCRdb shows in-frame clones only, minus some. The sample contains about 100,000 clones, about nine tenths of which appear only once. The sequenced material came from peripheral blood. These receptor sequences come from a woman aged 50 to 60 with COVID-19, enrolled during active disease. Both conserved end residues are part of each CDR3. D genes are given only for firm matches. The size entry is marked missing in some rows and otherwise reads once, few, many or a size class.

J: TRBJ2-7; D: TRBD1; V: TRBV11-2; size: -; CDR3: CASSPGTGGNEQYF; DNA: TGTGCCAGCAGCCCCGGGACAGGGGGAAACGAGCAGTACTTC
J: TRBJ2-1; D: TRBD2; V: TRBV13; size: -; CDR3: CASSLLAGGGNEQFF; DNA: TGTGCCAGCAGCCTACTAGCGGGGGGCGGGAATGAGCAGTTCTTC
J: TRBJ1-5; D: -; V: TRBV29-1; size: -; CDR3: CSVGSGVFQPQHF; DNA: TGCAGCGTTGGTTCGGGGGTTTTTCAGCCCCAGCATTTT
J: TRBJ2-4; D: TRBD1; V: TRBV24-1; size: -; CDR3: CATSGGRGRILAKNIQYF; DNA: TGTGCCACCAGTGGGGGCAGGGGGCGCATTCTAGCCAAAAACATTCAGTACTTC
J: TRBJ1-2; D: -; V: TRBV4-3; size: -; CDR3: CASSPQGGAIGYTF; DNA: TGCGCCAGCAGCCCCCAGGGCGGGGCTATTGGCTACACCTTC
J: TRBJ2-7; D: TRBD2; V: TRBV6-5; size: once; CDR3: CASRPSSGGAGEQYF; DNA: TGTGCCAGCAGACCCTCTAGCGGGGGGGCAGGTGAGCAGTACTTC
J: TRBJ1-5; D: TRBD1; V: TRBV6-6; size: -; CDR3: CASSYSGTDYQPQHF; DNA: TGTGCCAGCAGTTACTCCGGGACAGACTATCAGCCCCAGCATTTT
J: TRBJ1-1; D: -; V: TRBV7-6; size: few; CDR3: CASSFDIWNTEAFF; DNA: TGTGCCAGCAGCTTTGACATATGGAACACTGAAGCTTTCTTT
J: TRBJ2-7; D: TRBD2; V: TRBV30; size: -; CDR3: CAWSAGTRSYEQYF; DNA: TGTGCCTGGAGTGCCGGGACTAGGAGCTACGAGCAGTACTTC
J: TRBJ2-4; D: TRBD2; V: TRBV5-1; size: -; CDR3: CASSPTGGGALGKNIQYF; DNA: TGCGCCAGCAGCCCCACGGGCGGGGGGGCCTTGGGCAAAAACATTCAGTACTTC
J: TRBJ2-3; D: TRBD2; V: TRBV9; size: -; CDR3: CASSPLGGVTSTDTQYF; DNA: TGTGCCAGCAGCCCGTTGGGGGGGGTGACTAGCACAGATACGCAGTATTTT
J: TRBJ1-1; D: -; V: TRBV7-9; size: -; CDR3: CASSLGRVNTEAFF; DNA: TGTGCCAGCAGCTTAGGCAGGGTGAACACTGAAGCTTTCTTT
J: TRBJ2-7; D: -; V: TRBV5-4; size: -; CDR3: CASSPRWGGSYEQYF; DNA: TGTGCCAGCAGCCCCAGGTGGGGGGGCAGCTACGAGCAGTACTTC
J: TRBJ2-7; D: -; V: TRBV28; size: -; CDR3: CASSPEGVKPAYEQYF; DNA: TGTGCCAGCAGTCCAGAGGGGGTTAAACCTGCCTACGAGCAGTACTTC
J: TRBJ2-7; D: -; V: TRBV11-3; size: -; CDR3: CASSSPLGDFPGTYEQYF; DNA: TGTGCCAGCAGCTCCCCCCTCGGGGACTTCCCTGGCACCTACGAGCAGTACTTC
J: TRBJ2-2; D: -; V: TRBV27; size: -; CDR3: CASSLGSTTGELFF; DNA: TGTGCCAGCAGTTTAGGGAGTACGACCGGGGAGCTGTTTTTT
J: TRBJ1-6; D: -; V: TRBV6-1; size: -; CDR3: CASSDPSEASSYNSPLHF; DNA: TGTGCCAGCAGTGACCCCTCGGAGGCAAGCTCCTATAATTCACCCCTCCACTTT
J: TRBJ2-1; D: -; V: TRBV12-3/TRBV12-4; size: -; CDR3: CASSLQGDEQFF; DNA: TGTGCCAGCAGTTTACAGGGTGATGAGCAGTTCTTC
J: TRBJ1-4; D: TRBD1; V: TRBV6-1; size: -; CDR3: CASSEGGDRILKNEKLFF; DNA: TGTGCCAGCAGTGAAGGCGGGGACAGAATTCTCAAAAATGAAAAACTGTTTTTT
J: TRBJ2-5; D: TRBD1; V: TRBV6-1; size: -; CDR3: CASSEMGGGTGVETQYF; DNA: TGTGCCAGCAGTGAAATGGGGGGCGGGACAGGGGTGGAGACCCAGTACTTC
J: TRBJ1-6; D: -; V: TRBV4-1; size: -; CDR3: CASSQDQGPNSPLHF; DNA: TGCGCCAGCAGCCAAGATCAGGGGCCGAATTCACCCCTCCACTTT
J: TRBJ1-1; D: -; V: TRBV5-1; size: -; CDR3: CASRREYSGTGGTEAFF; DNA: TGCGCCAGCAGACGTGAATATTCCGGGACGGGGGGCACTGAAGCTTTCTTT
J: TRBJ1-5; D: -; V: TRBV4-1; size: few; CDR3: CASSQDHVRNSNQPQHF; DNA: TGCGCCAGCAGCCAAGATCATGTCAGAAATAGCAATCAGCCCCAGCATTTT
J: TRBJ1-5; D: -; V: TRBV5-5; size: -; CDR3: CASSLDRYSNQPQHF; DNA: TGTGCCAGCAGCTTGGACAGATATAGCAATCAGCCCCAGCATTTT
J: TRBJ1-6; D: TRBD1; V: TRBV9; size: -; CDR3: CASTIRRRQGHSPLHF; DNA: TGTGCCAGCACCATCAGGCGGCGACAGGGCCATTCACCCCTCCACTTT
J: TRBJ1-2; D: TRBD1; V: TRBV6-1; size: -; CDR3: CASSEGQGSFYGYTF; DNA: TGTGCCAGCAGTGAAGGACAGGGGTCTTTCTATGGCTACACCTTC
J: TRBJ1-5; D: TRBD1; V: TRBV7-7; size: -; CDR3: CASSYRGLFSNQPQHF; DNA: TGTGCCAGCAGTTACAGGGGTCTCTTCAGCAATCAGCCCCAGCATTTT
J: TRBJ2-5; D: TRBD1; V: TRBV4-1; size: -; CDR3: CASSQGTGQETQYF; DNA: TGCGCCAGCAGCCAAGGGACAGGACAAGAGACCCAGTACTTC
J: TRBJ2-7; D: -; V: TRBV5-6; size: few; CDR3: CASSLPDSYEQYF; DNA: TGTGCCAGCAGCTTGCCAGACAGTTACGAGCAGTACTTC
J: TRBJ2-1; D: -; V: TRBV5-1; size: few; CDR3: CASSLGDNEQFF; DNA: TGCGCCAGCAGCTTGGGAGACAATGAGCAGTTCTTC
J: TRBJ2-7; D: TRBD1; V: TRBV28; size: -; CDR3: CASSSGTATSYEQYF; DNA: TGTGCCAGCAGTTCAGGGACAGCAACTTCCTACGAGCAGTACTTC
J: TRBJ1-1; D: -; V: TRBV4-2; size: -; CDR3: CASSQVAGSNTEAFF; DNA: TGTGCCAGCAGCCAAGTTGCAGGCTCGAACACTGAAGCTTTCTTT
J: TRBJ2-2; D: -; V: TRBV4-1; size: -; CDR3: CASSQPAGSRELFF; DNA: TGCGCCAGCAGCCAGCCCGCAGGGTCCAGGGAGCTGTTTTTT
J: TRBJ1-5; D: -; V: TRBV12-3/TRBV12-4; size: -; CDR3: CASSSGGNQPQHF; DNA: TGTGCCAGCAGTTCGGGGGGCAATCAGCCCCAGCATTTT
J: TRBJ1-2; D: TRBD1; V: TRBV7-9; size: -; CDR3: CASSRSGTGGGYTF; DNA: TGTGCCAGCAGCAGATCCGGGACAGGGGGAGGCTACACCTTC
J: TRBJ1-2; D: -; V: TRBV13; size: -; CDR3: CASSPSPRESYTF; DNA: TGTGCCAGCAGCCCTTCCCCTCGGGAGAGCTACACCTTC
J: TRBJ1-4; D: TRBD1; V: TRBV7-9; size: -; CDR3: CASSFGQGINEKLFF; DNA: TGTGCCAGCAGCTTCGGACAGGGAATTAATGAAAAACTGTTTTTT
J: TRBJ1-3; D: TRBD1; V: TRBV7-9; size: -; CDR3: CASSPRQGGPGNTIYF; DNA: TGTGCCAGCAGCCCCAGACAGGGTGGGCCTGGAAACACCATATATTTT
J: TRBJ2-3; D: TRBD2; V: TRBV19; size: -; CDR3: CASSPSGGTDTQYF; DNA: TGTGCCAGTAGTCCTAGCGGGGGGACAGATACGCAGTATTTT
J: TRBJ2-2; D: TRBD2; V: TRBV28; size: -; CDR3: CASSSAAGGRYTGELFF; DNA: TGTGCCAGCAGTTCCGCTGCGGGGGGGCGGTACACCGGGGAGCTGTTTTTT
J: TRBJ1-2; D: TRBD1; V: TRBV30; size: -; CDR3: CAWSGQGAAYGYTF; DNA: TGTGCCTGGAGCGGACAGGGGGCTGCCTATGGCTACACCTTC
J: TRBJ1-1; D: -; V: TRBV19; size: -; CDR3: CASKRGGEAFF; DNA: TGTGCCAGTAAAAGGGGAGGTGAAGCTTTCTTT
J: TRBJ2-2; D: TRBD1; V: TRBV28; size: -; CDR3: CASSLPGQGNTGELFF; DNA: TGTGCCAGCAGTTTACCGGGACAGGGGAACACCGGGGAGCTGTTTTTT
J: TRBJ2-7; D: -; V: TRBV25-1; size: once; CDR3: CASSAGVLYQQYF; DNA: TGTGCCAGCAGTGCCGGGGTCCTATACCAGCAGTACTTC
J: TRBJ1-1; D: -; V: TRBV19; size: -; CDR3: CASTPAGWTEAFF; DNA: TGTGCCAGTACCCCAGCGGGGTGGACTGAAGCTTTCTTT
J: TRBJ1-5; D: -; V: TRBV2; size: -; CDR3: CASSEIHRGSNQPQHF; DNA: TGTGCCAGCAGTGAAATACATCGGGGAAGCAATCAGCCCCAGCATTTT